This T cell receptor (beta chain) was profiled in a study of blood T cell repertoires in COVID-19. The method was immunoSEQ multiplex PCR; TCRdb's version includes in-frame clones alone and lacks a portion of them. Of approximately 210,000 clones in the sample, 75% to 90% were seen once. The V gene lost 3 bases and the J gene lost 1 base, with 7 bases spanning the gap. CDR3 length: 14 amino acids. Germline V CDR1 and CDR2: KGHSH, LQKENI. The gene calls are TRBV18 and TRBJ1-3, with D maybe TRBD1 (5 bases). The clonotype was recovered from a man younger than 45 who had recovered from COVID-19. Specimen: peripheral blood. The CDR3 DNA sequence: TGTGCCAGCTCACCGGGGGGATCTGGAAACACCATATATTTT. Translation gives CASSPGGSGNTIYF.